This TCR beta chain is from a study of blood T cell repertoires in COVID-19. Study as a whole: Sites across the United States, Italy and Spain contributed samples from acute and convalescent COVID-19.

V shed 4 bases and J shed 4 bases, with 11 bases lying between them. The germline CDR1 and CDR2 sequences are LNHDA and SQIVND (reference sequence). CDR3 length: 14 residues. Sequenced by immunoSEQ multiplex PCR; TCRdb stores in-frame clones only, minus some. The data contain a few hundred thousand clones, about 85% of them singletons. This clonotype was obtained from a man in his fifties or sixties who had recovered from COVID-19. The chain has TRBV19 and TRBJ2-1; D is undetermined. Input material: peripheral blood. The CDR3 loop reads CASSNHHSYNEQFF. CDR3 DNA sequence: TGTGCCAGTAGTAACCATCACAGTTACAATGAGCAGTTCTTC. The whole variable domain, remainder taken from reference TRBV19 and TRBJ2-1, is DGGITQSPKYLFRKEGQNVTLSCEQNLNHDAMYWYRQDPGQGLRLIYYSQIVNDFQKGDIAEGYSVSREKKESFPLTVTSAQKNPTAFYLCASSNHHSYNEQFFGPGTRLTVL.